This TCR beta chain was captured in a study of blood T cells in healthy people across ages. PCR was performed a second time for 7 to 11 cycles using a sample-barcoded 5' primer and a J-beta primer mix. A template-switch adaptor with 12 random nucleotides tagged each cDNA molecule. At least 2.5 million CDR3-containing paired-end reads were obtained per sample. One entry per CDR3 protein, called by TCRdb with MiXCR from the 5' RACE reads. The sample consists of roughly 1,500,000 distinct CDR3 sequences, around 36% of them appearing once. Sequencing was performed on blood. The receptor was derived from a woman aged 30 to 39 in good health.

The CDR3 loop is CASSGGRADEQYF. Written as DNA, the CDR3 is TGTGCCAGCAGTGGGGGCCGGGCTGACGAGCAGTACTTC. This chain links TRBV5-6 with TRBJ2-7; D is possibly TRBD1 (6 bases). CDR1 and CDR2 from the germline V gene are SGHDT and YYEEEE. The CDR3 consists of 13 residues. V lost 5 bases to trimming and J lost 5 bases, with 14 bases between them.